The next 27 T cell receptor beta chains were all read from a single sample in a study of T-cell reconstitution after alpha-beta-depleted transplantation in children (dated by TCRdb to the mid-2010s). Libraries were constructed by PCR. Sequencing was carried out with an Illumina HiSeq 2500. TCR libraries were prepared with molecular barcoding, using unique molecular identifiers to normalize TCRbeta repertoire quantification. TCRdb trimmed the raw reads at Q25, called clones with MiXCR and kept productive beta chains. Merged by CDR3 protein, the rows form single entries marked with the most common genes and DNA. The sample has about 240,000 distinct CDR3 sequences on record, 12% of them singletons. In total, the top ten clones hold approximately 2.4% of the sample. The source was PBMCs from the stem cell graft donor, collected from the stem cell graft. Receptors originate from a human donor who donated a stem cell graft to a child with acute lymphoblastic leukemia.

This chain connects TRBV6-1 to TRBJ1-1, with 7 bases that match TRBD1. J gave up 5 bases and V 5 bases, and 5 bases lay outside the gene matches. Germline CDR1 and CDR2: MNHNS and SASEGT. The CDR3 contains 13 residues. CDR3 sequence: CASSLRQGTEAFF. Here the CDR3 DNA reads TGTGCCAGCAGTCTTCGACAGGGAACTGAAGCTTTCTTT.

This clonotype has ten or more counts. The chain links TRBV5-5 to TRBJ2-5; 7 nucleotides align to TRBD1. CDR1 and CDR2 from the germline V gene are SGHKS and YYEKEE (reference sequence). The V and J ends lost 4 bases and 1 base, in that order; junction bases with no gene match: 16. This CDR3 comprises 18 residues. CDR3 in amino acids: CASSPITGVGPLQETQYF. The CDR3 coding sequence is TGTGCCAGCAGCCCTATTACAGGGGTTGGACCTCTCCAAGAGACCCAGTACTTC.

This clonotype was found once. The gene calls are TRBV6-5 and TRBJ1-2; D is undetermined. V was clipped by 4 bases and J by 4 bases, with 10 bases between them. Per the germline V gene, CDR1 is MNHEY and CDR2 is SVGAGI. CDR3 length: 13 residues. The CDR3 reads CASSSLNGYGYTF. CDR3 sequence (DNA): TGTGCCAGCAGTTCCCTGAATGGCTATGGCTACACCTTC.

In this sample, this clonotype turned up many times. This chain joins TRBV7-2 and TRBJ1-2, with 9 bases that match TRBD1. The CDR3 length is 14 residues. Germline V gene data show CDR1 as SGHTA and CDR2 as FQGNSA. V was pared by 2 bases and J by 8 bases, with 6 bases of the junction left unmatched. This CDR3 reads CASSLWTGVNGYTF. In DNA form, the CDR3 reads TGTGCCAGCAGCTTATGGACAGGGGTGAACGGCTACACCTTC.

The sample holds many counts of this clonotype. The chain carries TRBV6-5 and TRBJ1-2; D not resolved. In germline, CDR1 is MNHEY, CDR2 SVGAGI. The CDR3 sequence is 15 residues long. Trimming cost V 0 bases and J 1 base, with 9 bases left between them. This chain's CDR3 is CASSYSGNGNYGYTF. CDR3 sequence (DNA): TGTGCCAGCAGTTACTCAGGGAACGGTAACTATGGCTACACCTTC.

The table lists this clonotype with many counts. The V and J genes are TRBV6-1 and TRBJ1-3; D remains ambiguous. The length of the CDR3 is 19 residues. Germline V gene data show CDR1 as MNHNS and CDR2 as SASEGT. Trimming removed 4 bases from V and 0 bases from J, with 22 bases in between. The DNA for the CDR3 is TGTGCCAGCAGTGCCAGTCCTCTCAACTGGCGTAACTCTGGAAACACCATATATTTT. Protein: CASSASPLNWRNSGNTIYF.

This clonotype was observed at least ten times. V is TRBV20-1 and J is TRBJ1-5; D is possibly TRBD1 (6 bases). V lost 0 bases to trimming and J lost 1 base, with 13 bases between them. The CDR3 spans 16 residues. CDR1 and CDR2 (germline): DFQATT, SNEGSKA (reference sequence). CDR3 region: CSARDPAGDSNQPQHF. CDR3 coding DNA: TGCAGTGCTAGAGATCCCGCAGGGGACAGCAATCAGCCCCAGCATTTT.

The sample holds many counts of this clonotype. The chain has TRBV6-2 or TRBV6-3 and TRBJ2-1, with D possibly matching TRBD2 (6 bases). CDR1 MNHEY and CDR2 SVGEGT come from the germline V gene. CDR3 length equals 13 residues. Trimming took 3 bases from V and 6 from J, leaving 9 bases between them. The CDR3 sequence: CASSYPGGNEQFF. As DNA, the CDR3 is TGTGCCAGCAGTTATCCCGGGGGCAATGAGCAGTTCTTC.

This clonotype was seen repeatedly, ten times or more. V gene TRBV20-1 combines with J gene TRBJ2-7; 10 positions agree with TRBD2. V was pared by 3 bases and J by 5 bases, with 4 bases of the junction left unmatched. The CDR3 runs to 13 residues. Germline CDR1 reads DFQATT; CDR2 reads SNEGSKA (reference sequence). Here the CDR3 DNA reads TGCAGTGCTAGGTTCCTAGCGGGAGACGAGCAGTACTTC. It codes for CSARFLAGDEQYF.

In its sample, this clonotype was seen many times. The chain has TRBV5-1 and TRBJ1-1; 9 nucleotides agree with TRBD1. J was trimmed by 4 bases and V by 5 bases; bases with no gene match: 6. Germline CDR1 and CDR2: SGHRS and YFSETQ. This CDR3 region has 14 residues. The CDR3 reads CASRTGGAGTEAFF. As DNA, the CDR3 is TGCGCCAGCAGGACAGGGGGTGCGGGCACTGAAGCTTTCTTT.

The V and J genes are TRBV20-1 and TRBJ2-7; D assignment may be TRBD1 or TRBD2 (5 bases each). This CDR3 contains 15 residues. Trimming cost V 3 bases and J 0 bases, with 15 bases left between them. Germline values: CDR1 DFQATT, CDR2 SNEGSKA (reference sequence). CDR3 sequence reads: CSASDQGRASYEQYF. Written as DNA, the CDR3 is TGCAGTGCTAGTGATCAGGGACGAGCCTCCTACGAGCAGTACTTC.

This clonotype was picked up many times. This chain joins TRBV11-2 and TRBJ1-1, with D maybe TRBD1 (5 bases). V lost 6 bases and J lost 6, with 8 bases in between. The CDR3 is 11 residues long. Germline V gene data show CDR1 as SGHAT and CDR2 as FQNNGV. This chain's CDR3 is CASRLTAEAFF. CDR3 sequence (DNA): TGTGCCAGCAGGTTGACAGCTGAAGCTTTCTTT.

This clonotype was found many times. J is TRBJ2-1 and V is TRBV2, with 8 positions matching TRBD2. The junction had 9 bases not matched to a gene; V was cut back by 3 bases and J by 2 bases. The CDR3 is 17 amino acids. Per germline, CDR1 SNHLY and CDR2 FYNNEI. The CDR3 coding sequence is TGTGCCAGCAGTGATGGAGGTAGCGGGGTAGCCTACAATGAGCAGTTCTTC. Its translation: CASSDGGSGVAYNEQFF. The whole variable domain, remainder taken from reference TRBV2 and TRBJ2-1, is EPEVTQTPSHQVTQMGQEVILRCVPISNHLYFYWYRQILGQKVEFLVSFYNNEISEKSEIFDDQFSVERPDGSNFTLKIRSTKLEDSAMYFCASSDGGSGVAYNEQFFGPGTRLTVL.

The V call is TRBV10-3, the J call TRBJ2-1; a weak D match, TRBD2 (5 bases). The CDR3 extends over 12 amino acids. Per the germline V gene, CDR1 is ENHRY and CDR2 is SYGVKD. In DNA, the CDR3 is TGTGCTACATCGCGCGGGTCCAATGAGCAGTTCTTC. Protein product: CATSRGSNEQFF.

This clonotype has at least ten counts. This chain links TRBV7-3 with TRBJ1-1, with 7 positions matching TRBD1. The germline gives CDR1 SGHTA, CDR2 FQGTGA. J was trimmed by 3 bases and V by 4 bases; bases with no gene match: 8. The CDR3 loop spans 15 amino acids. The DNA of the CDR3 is TGTGCCAGCAGCTCGACAGGGACCAGGCACACTGAAGCTTTCTTT. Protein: CASSSTGTRHTEAFF.

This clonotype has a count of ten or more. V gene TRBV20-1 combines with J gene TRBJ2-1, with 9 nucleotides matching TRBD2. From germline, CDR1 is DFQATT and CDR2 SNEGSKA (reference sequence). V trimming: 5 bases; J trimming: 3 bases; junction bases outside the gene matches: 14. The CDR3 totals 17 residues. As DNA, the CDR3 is TGCAGTGCTTCGCTCGCCTGGACTAGCGAAGACTACAATGAGCAGTTCTTC. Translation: CSASLAWTSEDYNEQFF.

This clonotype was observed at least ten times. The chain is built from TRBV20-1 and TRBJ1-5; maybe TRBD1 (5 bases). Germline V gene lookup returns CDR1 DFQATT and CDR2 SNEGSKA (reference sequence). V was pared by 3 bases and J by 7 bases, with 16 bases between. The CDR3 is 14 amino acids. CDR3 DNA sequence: TGCAGTGCTAGGGGTCCGTCGGGGGGGCAGCCCCAGCATTTT. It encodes CSARGPSGGQPQHF.

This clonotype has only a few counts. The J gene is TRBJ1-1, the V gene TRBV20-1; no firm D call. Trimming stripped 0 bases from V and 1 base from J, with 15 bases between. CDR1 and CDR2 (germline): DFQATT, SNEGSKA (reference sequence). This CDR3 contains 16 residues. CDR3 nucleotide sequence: TGCAGTGCTAGAGATCCCCTTAAAACAGAGAACACTGAAGCTTTCTTT. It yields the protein CSARDPLKTENTEAFF.

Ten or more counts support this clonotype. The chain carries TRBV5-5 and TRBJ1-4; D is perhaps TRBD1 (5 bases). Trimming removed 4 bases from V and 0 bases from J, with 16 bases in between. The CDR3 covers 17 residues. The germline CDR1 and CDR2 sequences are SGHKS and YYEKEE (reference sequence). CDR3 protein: CASSPVGLTTTNEKLFF. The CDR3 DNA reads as TGTGCCAGCAGCCCCGTGGGGCTCACTACAACTAATGAAAAACTGTTTTTT.

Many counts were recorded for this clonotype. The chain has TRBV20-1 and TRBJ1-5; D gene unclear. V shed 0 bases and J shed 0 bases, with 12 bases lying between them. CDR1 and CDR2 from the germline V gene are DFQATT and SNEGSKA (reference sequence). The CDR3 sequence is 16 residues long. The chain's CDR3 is CSARDGKLLSNQPQHF. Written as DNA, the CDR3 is TGCAGTGCTAGAGATGGAAAGCTTCTTAGCAATCAGCCCCAGCATTTT.

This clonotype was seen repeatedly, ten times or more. The CDR3 nucleotides are TGCGCCAGCAGCTTGTACAGGGTTGGCACCGGGGAGCTGTTTTTT. It yields the protein CASSLYRVGTGELFF. The gene calls are TRBV5-1 and TRBJ2-2, with D possibly TRBD1 on 6 matching bases. V lost 1 base, J lost 4 bases, and 11 bases lay in between. The CDR3 covers 15 residues. CDR1 and CDR2 (germline): SGHRS, YFSETQ.

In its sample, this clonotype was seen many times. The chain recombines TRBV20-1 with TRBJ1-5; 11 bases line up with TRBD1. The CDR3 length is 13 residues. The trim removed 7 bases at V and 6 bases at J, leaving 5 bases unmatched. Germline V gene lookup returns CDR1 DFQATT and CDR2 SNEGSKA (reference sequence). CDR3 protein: CSVGQGASQPQHF. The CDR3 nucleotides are TGCAGTGTCGGACAGGGGGCATCTCAGCCCCAGCATTTT.

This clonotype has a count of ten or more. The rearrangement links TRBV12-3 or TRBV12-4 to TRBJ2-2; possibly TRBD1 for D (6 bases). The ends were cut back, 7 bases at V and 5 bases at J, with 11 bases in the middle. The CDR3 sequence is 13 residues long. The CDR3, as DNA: TGTGCCAGCATCCTTGACAGGACCGGGGAGCTGTTTTTT. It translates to CASILDRTGELFF.

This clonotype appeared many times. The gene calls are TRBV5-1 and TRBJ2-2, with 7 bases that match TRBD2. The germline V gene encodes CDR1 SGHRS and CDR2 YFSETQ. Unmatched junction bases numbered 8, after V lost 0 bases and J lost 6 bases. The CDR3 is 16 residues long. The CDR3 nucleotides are TGCGCCAGCAGCTTGGATCCGGGACTAAAAGCCGGGGAGCTGTTTTTT. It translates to CASSLDPGLKAGELFF.

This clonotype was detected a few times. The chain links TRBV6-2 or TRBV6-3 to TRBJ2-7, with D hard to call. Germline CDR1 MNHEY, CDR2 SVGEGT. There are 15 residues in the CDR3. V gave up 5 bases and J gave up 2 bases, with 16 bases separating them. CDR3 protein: CASSPPGRATYEQYF. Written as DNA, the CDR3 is TGTGCCAGCAGTCCCCCGGGCCGCGCCACCTACGAGCAGTACTTC.

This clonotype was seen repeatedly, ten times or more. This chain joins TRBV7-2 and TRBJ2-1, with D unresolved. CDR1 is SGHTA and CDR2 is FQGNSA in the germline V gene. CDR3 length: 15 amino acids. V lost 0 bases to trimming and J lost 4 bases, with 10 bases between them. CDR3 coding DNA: TGTGCCAGCAGCTTAGCGCTAGGCCAATACAATGAGCAGTTCTTC. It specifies CASSLALGQYNEQFF.

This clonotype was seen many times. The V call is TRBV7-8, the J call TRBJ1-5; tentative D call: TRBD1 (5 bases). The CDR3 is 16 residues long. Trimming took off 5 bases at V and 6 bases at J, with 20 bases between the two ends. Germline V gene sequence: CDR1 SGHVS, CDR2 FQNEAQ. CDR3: CASSRRSRDSFQPQHF. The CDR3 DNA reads TGTGCCAGCAGCCGGAGAAGCAGGGATAGTTTTCAGCCCCAGCATTTT.